Below are 8 T cell receptor beta chains sequenced from a single sample in a study of blood T cell repertoires in COVID-19. The protocol was immunoSEQ multiplex PCR, while the TCRdb copy is restricted to in-frame clones and leaves out a portion. The table lists around 420,000 clones, approximately 91% of them singletons. Specimen: PBMCs or T cells enriched from blood (not recorded which). Receptors were obtained from a woman in her 40s with acute COVID-19.

The chain links TRBV3-1 (or the pseudogene TRBV3-2) to TRBJ1-5; no clear D. The CDR3 contains 14 residues. V lost 1 base, J lost 6 bases, and 10 bases lay in between. Germline-derived CDR1 and CDR2 are LGHDT and YNNKEL (reference sequence). As DNA, the CDR3 is TGTGCCAGCAGCCAAGTCCACGAGGGTCAGCCCCAGCATTTT. Translated: CASSQVHEGQPQHF.

This sequence joins TRBV27 and TRBJ1-2; possibly TRBD1 for D (5 bases). The CDR3 sequence is 14 residues long. V gave up 9 bases and J gave up 2 bases, with 16 bases separating them. Looked up from germline, CDR1 is MNHEY and CDR2 is SMNVEV (reference sequence). The CDR3 is CASRTLQENYGYTF. For the CDR3, the DNA is TGTGCCAGTAGAACCTTACAGGAAAACTATGGCTACACCTTC.

The chain uses TRBV3-1 (or the pseudogene TRBV3-2) and TRBJ2-4; D call uncertain. V shed 0 bases and J shed 0 bases, with 9 bases lying between them. Germline lookup yields CDR1 LGHDT and CDR2 YNNKEL (reference sequence). The CDR3 length is 16 residues. CDR3 DNA sequence: TGTGCCAGCAGCCAAGATCCCGTCGTAGCCAAAAACATTCAGTACTTC. Its protein is CASSQDPVVAKNIQYF.

The J gene is TRBJ1-6, the V gene TRBV18; perhaps TRBD1 as D (5 bases). V lost 1 base, J lost 8 bases, and 9 bases lay in between. Germline CDR1 KGHSH, CDR2 LQKENI. This CDR3 spans 14 amino acids. The CDR3 sequence: CASSPRGEDSPLHF. CDR3 bases: TGTGCCAGCTCACCACGAGGGGAGGATTCACCCCTCCACTTT. Using reference TRBV18 and TRBJ1-6 for the parts outside the CDR3, the full variable domain is NAGVMQNPRHLVRRRGQEARLRCSPMKGHSHVYWYRQLPEEGLKFMVYLQKENIIDESGMPKERFSAEFPKEGPSILRIQQVVRGDSAAYFCASSPRGEDSPLHFGNGTRLTVT.

V usage is TRBV7-2 and J usage is TRBJ2-7; 8 nucleotides match TRBD2. With V trimmed by 7 bases and J by 3 bases, 11 bases remained unmatched. CDR1 and CDR2 (germline): SGHTA, FQGNSA. The CDR3 totals 15 residues. The CDR3 DNA follows: TGTGCCAGCAATTTGCGGGGGGCTAGTTTCTACGAGCAGTACTTC. Its protein is CASNLRGASFYEQYF. The full variable domain, completed using reference TRBV7-2 and TRBJ2-7, is GAGVSQSPSNKVTEKGKDVELRCDPISGHTALYWYRQSLGQGLEFLIYFQGNSAPDKSGLPSDRFSAERTGGSVSTLTIQRTQQEDSAVYLCASNLRGASFYEQYFGPGTRLTVT.

The chain is built from TRBV30 and TRBJ1-2, with 11 bases aligning to TRBD1. V gave up 7 bases and J gave up 7 bases; unmatched junction bases: 11. There are 14 residues in the CDR3. The germline CDR1 and CDR2 sequences are GTSNPN and SVGIG (reference sequence). As DNA, the CDR3 is TGTGCCTACCACCGCGGGACAGGGGGGGGTGGCTACACCTTC. It is translated as CAYHRGTGGGGYTF. Complete variable domain (other parts from reference TRBV30 and TRBJ1-2): SQTIHQWPATLVQPVGSPLSLECTVEGTSNPNLYWYRQAAGRGLQLLFYSVGIGQISSEVPQNLSASRPQDRQFILSSKKLLLSDSGFYLCAYHRGTGGGGYTFGSGTRLTVV.

This sequence joins TRBV24-1 and TRBJ2-7; weak D call: TRBD1 (6 bases). Germline V gives CDR1 KGHDR, CDR2 SFDVKD. This CDR3 contains 14 residues. V lost 3 bases to trimming and J lost 2 bases, with 10 bases between them. The CDR3 DNA follows: TGTGCCACCAGTGATACGGACAGTACCTACGAGCAGTACTTC. As protein: CATSDTDSTYEQYF.

This chain joins TRBV29-1 and TRBJ2-1; possibly TRBD1 for D (6 bases). This CDR3 comprises 13 residues. Germline V lookup: CDR1 SQVTM, CDR2 ANQGSEA. V was pared by 5 bases and J by 4 bases, with 12 bases between. The CDR3 loop is CSVNRDNYNEQFF. As DNA, the CDR3 is TGCAGCGTTAACCGGGACAATTACAATGAGCAGTTCTTC.